These 14 T cell receptor beta chains came from one sample sequenced in a study of CD8+CD57+ T cells in acquired aplastic anemia. CD8+CD57+ cell expansion had been shown by flow cytometry in patients chosen for sequencing. Genomic DNA acted as the template from which TCR beta VDJ combination and CDR3 sequence profiling were carried out. TCRdb re-analysed the reads in MiXCR, keeping a single row per CDR3 protein. In the table there are around 200,000 distinct CDR3 sequences, less than 60% of which are singletons. Specimen: sorted CD4+, CD8+, or CD8+CD57+ T cells (not recorded which) from PBMCs. The origin of the receptors is a human donor with aplastic anemia.

This chain joins TRBV3-1 and TRBJ2-1; a possible D gene is TRBD1 (6 bases). The germline CDR1 and CDR2 sequences are LGHDT and YNNKEL (reference sequence). The germline V and J ends were trimmed by 0 bases and 10 bases, with 19 bases remaining between them. The CDR3 loop spans 16 amino acids. In DNA, the CDR3 is TGTGCCAGCAGCCAAGATCCGACAGGTTCCTTGAGGGAGCAGTTCTTC. The encoded protein is CASSQDPTGSLREQFF.

This sequence joins TRBV14 and TRBJ2-3; weak D call: TRBD2 (6 bases). Trimming cost V 0 bases and J 12 bases, with 16 bases left between them. CDR1 and CDR2 (germline): SGHDN, FVKESK. The CDR3 consists of 14 residues. CDR3 coding DNA: TGTGCCAGCAGCCAAGATCGCCTAGCGATTACCCAGTATTTT. Protein product: CASSQDRLAITQYF.

The gene calls are TRBV5-4 and TRBJ2-7, with 9 bases identical to TRBD2. The germline V gene encodes CDR1 SGHNT and CDR2 YYREEE (reference sequence). The CDR3 has 14 residues. The J segment lost 7 bases and the V segment lost 0 bases, leaving 5 bases of the junction unmatched. The CDR3 DNA follows: TGTGCCAGCAGCTTGGGACTAGCGGCAGTAGAGCAGTACTTC. Translation: CASSLGLAAVEQYF. Full variable domain (rest looked up from reference TRBV5-4 and TRBJ2-7): ETGVTQSPTHLIKTRGQQVTLRCSSQSGHNTVSWYQQALGQGPQFIFQYYREEENGRGNFPPRFSGLQFPNYSSELNVNALELDDSALYLCASSLGLAAVEQYFGPGTRLTVT.

The V gene is TRBV2, the J gene TRBJ1-2; D possibly corresponds to TRBD1 (5 bases). V was clipped by 4 bases and J by 0 bases, with 12 bases between them. The germline V gene encodes CDR1 SNHLY and CDR2 FYNNEI. The CDR3 length is 15 residues. The CDR3 DNA reads as TGTGCCAGCAGTGGGGGCCCAGGCTCTAACTATGGCTACACCTTC. Translating it yields CASSGGPGSNYGYTF.

The table lists this clonotype with a few counts. The rearrangement uses TRBV20-1 and TRBJ1-6, with a weak D call TRBD1 (5 bases). The V end was cut by 3 bases, the J end by 2 bases, with 8 bases between. The germline V gene encodes CDR1 DFQATT and CDR2 SNEGSKA (reference sequence). This CDR3 region has 14 residues. The CDR3 protein is CSAREGTYNSPLHF. The CDR3 region has the DNA TGCAGTGCTAGGGAGGGGACCTATAATTCACCCCTCCACTTT.

This chain links TRBV5-1 with TRBJ2-1; D call uncertain. The CDR3 has 15 residues. Germline values: CDR1 SGHRS, CDR2 YFSETQ. V dropped 1 base and J dropped 1 base, with 9 bases sitting between them. CDR3 loop: CASSLTPNSYNEQFF. The CDR3 nucleotides are TGCGCCAGCAGCTTGACCCCTAATTCCTACAATGAGCAGTTCTTC.

This clonotype was counted only a few times. The chain is built from TRBV28 and TRBJ2-1, with 8 bases that match TRBD1. Germline lookup yields CDR1 MDHEN and CDR2 SYDVKM. V shed 7 bases and J 7 bases; nucleotides not matched to a gene: 12. This CDR3 comprises 15 residues. The CDR3 is CASTPGGPWWNEQFF. DNA for the CDR3: TGTGCCAGCACACCAGGGGGCCCCTGGTGGAATGAGCAGTTCTTC.

The gene calls are TRBV28 and TRBJ1-1; no definite D call. Trimming took off 2 bases at V and 11 bases at J, with 12 bases between the two ends. This CDR3 is built from 12 residues. Germline loops: CDR1 MDHEN, CDR2 SYDVKM. CDR3 amino acids: CASSLIPEKAFF. CDR3 bases: TGTGCCAGCAGTTTAATTCCGGAAAAGGCTTTCTTT.

This clonotype was seen only a few times. The chain recombines TRBV20-1 with TRBJ2-2; maybe TRBD2 (6 bases). The germline V and J ends were trimmed by 6 bases and 1 base, with 12 bases remaining between them. This CDR3 is built from 14 residues. The germline V gene encodes CDR1 DFQATT and CDR2 SNEGSKA (reference sequence). CDR3 residues: CSAGGRKNTGELFF. DNA of the CDR3: TGCAGTGCCGGGGGACGGAAGAACACCGGGGAGCTGTTTTTT.

CDR3 loop: CAWSWAGLASLQQFF. For the CDR3, the DNA is TGTGCCTGGAGTTGGGCCGGACTAGCGAGCCTACAGCAGTTCTTC. The chain employs TRBV30 and TRBJ2-1; 9 positions match TRBD2. The ends lost 2 bases at V and 11 bases at J; junction bases unmatched: 13. The CDR3 extends over 15 amino acids. Germline V CDR1 and CDR2: GTSNPN, SVGIG (reference sequence). Based on the CDR3 plus reference TRBV30 and TRBJ2-1, the full variable domain is SQTIHQWPATLVQPVGSPLSLECTVEGTSNPNLYWYRQAAGRGLQLLFYSVGIGQISSEVPQNLSASRPQDRQFILSSKKLLLSDSGFYLCAWSWAGLASLQQFFGPGTRLTVL.

The rearrangement links TRBV11-1 to TRBJ2-7; 9 nucleotides match TRBD1. This CDR3 is 16 amino acids long. CDR1 is SGHAT, CDR2 FQDESV, per germline (reference sequence). V lost 0 bases to trimming and J lost 4 bases; unmatched junction nucleotides: 7. Here the CDR3 reads CASSLAGPGQGYEQYF. The CDR3 nucleotides read TGTGCCAGCAGCTTAGCCGGACCGGGACAGGGTTACGAGCAGTACTTC.

This clonotype was recorded a few times. This chain uses TRBV7-6 with TRBJ2-5, with D perhaps TRBD2 (7 bases). The CDR3 loop spans 13 amino acids. The V end was cut by 5 bases, the J end by 5 bases, with 12 bases between. Germline V gene sequence: CDR1 SGHVS, CDR2 FNYEAQ. The CDR3 spells CASSHGGRETQYF. The CDR3 DNA reads TGTGCCAGCAGCCACGGGGGGCGGGAGACCCAGTACTTC.

Comment on this clonotype: A much larger clone differs from this one at a single base, so this may be a read error. Because it lacks the conserved phenylalanine or tryptophan at the end, this CDR3 is likely a read error. J is TRBJ2-1 and V is TRBV10-3, with D possibly matching TRBD2 (6 bases). CDR1 and CDR2 (germline): ENHRY, SYGVKD. This CDR3 is 13 amino acids long. CDR3 coding DNA: TGTGCCAGCAGTCCCCAGCGGGCAGGTCCGCAGTTCTGC. Translation: CASSPQRAGPQFC.

The chain has TRBV13 and TRBJ2-1; 8 bases match TRBD2. After removal of 5 bases from V and 0 bases from J, the junction contained 6 bases not matched to a gene. Per germline, CDR1 PRHDT and CDR2 FYEKMQ (reference sequence). This CDR3 spans 16 amino acids. CDR3 loop: CASSQNSGASYNEQFF. As DNA, the CDR3 is TGTGCCAGCAGCCAAAATAGCGGGGCCTCCTACAATGAGCAGTTCTTC.